A single sample is the source of the 28 T cell receptor beta chains below, sequenced in a study of spatial heterogeneity in lung cancer. Time point given: sample taken at primary tumor resection. TCRs were sequenced from unsorted whole RNA of tumor, nontumor lung or PBMC. TCRdb called the 5' RACE reads again in MiXCR, with one record for every CDR3 protein. The table lists roughly 91,000 distinct CDR3 sequences, approximately 20% of them singletons. Sequences were derived from PBMCs, sampled at surgery. These TCRs come from a male donor with early-stage non-small cell lung cancer.

This clonotype occurred a few times. This chain links TRBV20-1 with TRBJ2-5, with 7 bases fitting TRBD2. J lost 2 bases, V lost 0 bases, and 3 bases had no gene match. Germline CDR1 and CDR2: DFQATT and SNEGSKA (reference sequence). CDR3 size: 14 residues. CDR3 region: CSARDPGGQETQYF. CDR3 coding DNA: TGCAGTGCTAGAGATCCCGGGGGGCAAGAGACCCAGTACTTC.

The sample holds many counts of this clonotype. The gene calls are TRBV4-3 and TRBJ2-7; D not resolved. The CDR3 extends over 14 amino acids. CDR1 is LGHNA, CDR2 YSLEER, per germline. Between the trimmed V and J ends, which lost 4 bases and 1 base, there was a span of 11 bases. CDR3 bases: TGCGCCAGCAGCCGAGAAGGAGATTCCTACGAGCAGTACTTC. Amino acid sequence: CASSREGDSYEQYF.

This clonotype was recorded many times. V and J are TRBV3-1 and TRBJ2-7; D gene ambiguous. Trimming removed 0 bases at V and 5 bases at J, with 14 bases between. The length of the CDR3 is 15 residues. In germline, CDR1 is LGHDT, CDR2 YNNKEL (reference sequence). The CDR3 DNA is TGTGCCAGCAGCCAAGAGTTGGCTATCGACGACGAGCAGTACTTC. Residues: CASSQELAIDDEQYF.

The genes are TRBV24-1 and TRBJ2-7; D uncertain. V was trimmed by 2 bases and J by 0 bases, leaving 7 bases between them. CDR3 length: 14 residues. Germline CDR1 and CDR2: KGHDR and SFDVKD. The CDR3 region has the DNA TGTGCCACCAGTGATTCGAGGAGCTCCTACGAGCAGTACTTC. Residues: CATSDSRSSYEQYF.

This clonotype appeared many times. The chain recombines TRBV10-3 with TRBJ2-7; 9 bases align to TRBD1. V was pared by 2 bases and J by 2 bases, with 4 bases of the junction left unmatched. The CDR3 totals 15 residues. The germline V gene has CDR1 ENHRY and CDR2 SYGVKD. CDR3 sequence (DNA): TGTGCCATCAGTGAGCGGACAGGGGCTCCCTACGAGCAGTACTTC. Translating it yields CAISERTGAPYEQYF.

This sequence joins TRBV30 and TRBJ2-3; D is perhaps TRBD2 (6 bases). The CDR3 runs 14 residues. Trimming removed 4 bases at V and 3 bases at J, with 14 bases between. Germline CDR1 and CDR2: GTSNPN and SVGIG (reference sequence). In nucleotides, the CDR3 is TGTGCCTGGAAGCAGCGGGTGGAGACAGATACGCAGTATTTT. This sequence encodes CAWKQRVETDTQYF.

The J gene is TRBJ1-2, the V gene TRBV12-3 or TRBV12-4; no reliable D call. The germline V and J ends were trimmed by 0 bases and 8 bases, with 10 bases remaining between them. The CDR3 consists of 13 residues. CDR3 sequence (DNA): TGTGCCAGCAGTTTAGCTGGCAGAAGAGGCTACACCTTC. Translated, it gives CASSLAGRRGYTF.

The CDR3 nucleotides read TGTGCCAGCAGTTTGGGGAGGCCACCCCTCCACTTT. Encoded protein: CASSLGRPPLHF. The chain has TRBV12-3 or TRBV12-4 and TRBJ1-6; D remains ambiguous. The CDR3 sequence is 12 residues long. Trimming took 3 bases from V and 11 from J, leaving 8 bases between them.

This clonotype appeared once. This chain uses TRBV11-3 with TRBJ2-3; 9 bases are shared with TRBD2. CDR1 SGHNT and CDR2 YENEEA come from the germline V gene. The CDR3 loop spans 14 amino acids. The V and J ends lost 5 bases and 8 bases, in that order; junction bases with no gene match: 8. CDR3 bases: TGTGCCAGCAGCCCTGGGACTAGCCAGAGTACGCAGTATTTT. Translated, it gives CASSPGTSQSTQYF.

This clonotype has a handful of counts. V gene TRBV3-1 combines with J gene TRBJ1-2; D ambiguous. The CDR3 is 14 residues long. The V gene lost 4 bases and the J gene lost 4 bases, with 13 bases spanning the gap. Per germline, CDR1 LGHDT and CDR2 YNNKEL (reference sequence). The CDR3 spells CASSPVLMGYGYTF. CDR3 in DNA: TGTGCCAGCAGCCCAGTCCTTATGGGCTATGGCTACACCTTC.

This clonotype has at least ten counts. V usage is TRBV6-1 and J usage is TRBJ2-2; D may be TRBD2 (6 bases). With 9 bases removed from V and 1 base from J, the gap between germline ends came to 27 bases. The CDR3 runs 19 residues. The germline gives CDR1 MNHNS, CDR2 SASEGT. For the CDR3, the DNA is TGTGCCAGTCATACTCCGGTGCCCGGTGGACTAAAGAACACCGGGGAGCTGTTTTTT. Amino acids: CASHTPVPGGLKNTGELFF.

J is TRBJ2-3 and V is TRBV7-2; D is undetermined. The germline CDR1 and CDR2 sequences are SGHTA and FQGNSA. The CDR3 is 13 amino acids. V was pared by 5 bases and J by 7 bases, with 13 bases between. The CDR3 DNA reads TGTGCCAGCAGCGTGGCTGAGAGGAATACGCAGTATTTT. Its protein product is CASSVAERNTQYF.

This clonotype was recorded at least ten times. The chain recombines TRBV28 with TRBJ2-7; D remains ambiguous. V lost 8 bases and J lost 1, with 12 bases in between. The CDR3 has 13 amino acids. Germline V lookup: CDR1 MDHEN, CDR2 SYDVKM. The CDR3 loop reads CASVGAPSYEQYF. In DNA form, the CDR3 reads TGTGCCAGCGTCGGTGCCCCGTCCTACGAGCAGTACTTC.

There are many counts of this clonotype. This chain connects TRBV4-2 to TRBJ1-3; D possibly corresponds to TRBD1 (5 bases). The V gene's germline CDR1 is LGHNA and CDR2 YNFKEQ. The V gene lost 1 base and the J gene lost 4 bases, with 11 bases spanning the gap. This CDR3 is built from 15 residues. This chain's CDR3 is CASSQARRVGNTIYF. The CDR3, as DNA: TGTGCCAGCAGCCAAGCGCGCAGGGTCGGAAACACCATATATTTT.

V gene TRBV20-1 combines with J gene TRBJ2-2; TRBD1 agrees at 7 bases. The junction had 11 bases not matched to a gene; V was cut back by 5 bases and J by 2 bases. The V gene's germline CDR1 is DFQATT and CDR2 SNEGSKA (reference sequence). The CDR3 runs 16 residues. The CDR3 is CSAEPTGTANTGELFF. Written as DNA, the CDR3 is TGCAGTGCTGAGCCTACCGGGACAGCTAACACCGGGGAGCTGTTTTTT.

Concerning this clonotype: A much larger clone sits a single nucleotide away, making a read error possible. The rearrangement links TRBV29-1 to TRBJ2-7; D is unclear. Germline V lookup: CDR1 SQVTM, CDR2 ANQGSEA. The CDR3 runs 12 residues. This chain's CDR3 is CSPVAASNEQYF. The CDR3 coding sequence is TGCAGCCCGGTTGCAGCCTCCAACGAGCAGTACTTC.

Ten or more counts support this clonotype. This chain joins TRBV6-2 or TRBV6-3 and TRBJ2-5; 8 nucleotides agree with TRBD1. CDR3 length: 17 amino acids. Germline V gene lookup returns CDR1 MNHEY and CDR2 SVGEGT. The V gene end was trimmed by 6 bases and the J gene end by 2 bases; junction bases not matched to a gene: 14. CDR3 in amino acids: CASSTRGLMVTQETQYF. The CDR3 nucleotides are TGTGCCAGCAGCACCAGGGGGCTGATGGTAACGCAAGAGACCCAGTACTTC.

V usage is TRBV4-2 and J usage is TRBJ2-7; either TRBD1 or TRBD2 may supply D (5 bases each). The CDR3 runs to 16 residues. V lost 1 base and J lost 0, with 13 bases in between. CDR1 and CDR2 (germline): LGHNA, YNFKEQ. CDR3 residues: CASSQGGRTSSYEQYF. The CDR3 DNA is TGTGCCAGCAGCCAAGGGGGACGTACAAGCTCCTACGAGCAGTACTTC.

This clonotype was seen more than once but under ten times. V usage is TRBV20-1 and J usage is TRBJ1-2, with 10 bases identical to TRBD1. The V gene end was trimmed by 5 bases and the J gene end by 4 bases; junction bases not matched to a gene: 4. The length of the CDR3 is 13 residues. Germline V gives CDR1 DFQATT, CDR2 SNEGSKA (reference sequence). The CDR3 here is CSAGQGEGYGYTF. CDR3 coding DNA: TGCAGTGCTGGACAGGGGGAAGGCTATGGCTACACCTTC.

This clonotype was seen a handful of times. The chain carries TRBV27 and TRBJ2-3; D might be TRBD2 (6 bases). Germline assignment: CDR1 MNHEY and CDR2 SMNVEV (reference sequence). V was pared by 3 bases and J by 3 bases, with 13 bases between. This CDR3 is 15 amino acids long. The CDR3 protein is CASSFVGLATDTQYF. The CDR3 nucleotides read TGTGCCAGCAGTTTCGTCGGCCTAGCGACAGATACGCAGTATTTT.

The chain recombines TRBV20-1 with TRBJ2-1; 11 bases match TRBD2. The CDR3 extends over 19 amino acids. V lost 2 bases, J lost 4 bases, and 16 bases stayed unmatched. Germline loops: CDR1 DFQATT, CDR2 SNEGSKA (reference sequence). The CDR3 protein is CSARTPGQTTSGSYNEQFF. CDR3 DNA sequence: TGCAGTGCTAGAACCCCGGGACAGACAACTAGCGGGAGTTACAATGAGCAGTTCTTC.

This clonotype was recorded a few times. V and J are TRBV14 and TRBJ2-1; 8 nucleotides match TRBD1. This CDR3 is 15 amino acids long. Germline trimming cut 4 bases from V and 4 bases from J; bases unmatched to any gene: 6. CDR1 and CDR2 (germline): SGHDN, FVKESK. CDR3 bases: TGTGCCAGCAGCCCCCAGGGGGCTGTTTACAATGAGCAGTTCTTC. Its protein product is CASSPQGAVYNEQFF.

Ten or more counts support this clonotype. The genes are TRBV4-1 and TRBJ1-3; D not resolved. V was pared by 1 base and J by 0 bases, with 7 bases between. The CDR3 totals 15 residues. From germline, CDR1 is MGHRA and CDR2 YSYEKL. The CDR3 loop is CASSQGPSSGNTIYF. CDR3 DNA sequence: TGCGCCAGCAGCCAAGGGCCCTCCTCTGGAAACACCATATATTTT.

A few counts support this clonotype. The V and J genes are TRBV27 and TRBJ2-1; 9 bases fit TRBD1. From germline, CDR1 is MNHEY and CDR2 SMNVEV (reference sequence). Germline trimming cut 0 bases from V and 3 bases from J; bases unmatched to any gene: 3. CDR3 length: 16 amino acids. The CDR3 DNA is TGTGCCAGCAGTTTATCACAGGGGGCCATCTACAATGAGCAGTTCTTC. This translates into CASSLSQGAIYNEQFF.

The chain links TRBV5-1 to TRBJ2-7; either TRBD1 or TRBD2 may supply D (6 bases each). Germline CDR1 reads SGHRS; CDR2 reads YFSETQ. V lost 4 bases to trimming and J lost 6 bases, with 14 bases between them. This CDR3 has 13 amino acids. The chain's CDR3 is CASSPAEGGEQYF. CDR3 DNA sequence: TGCGCCAGCAGCCCGGCTGAGGGGGGCGAGCAGTACTTC.

This clonotype was seen a handful of times. This sequence joins TRBV10-3 and TRBJ1-1; perhaps TRBD1 as D (6 bases). The ends were cut back, 4 bases at V and 5 bases at J, with 14 bases in the middle. The CDR3 has 14 residues. Germline CDR1 ENHRY, CDR2 SYGVKD. The DNA of the CDR3 is TGTGCCATCAGTGGGGCAGGGGAGGGTACTGAAGCTTTCTTT. Protein product: CAISGAGEGTEAFF.

For this clonotype: This may come from a read error, since a much larger clone is one base off. The chain has TRBV28 and TRBJ2-7; 8 bases are shared with TRBD1. The V and J ends lost 4 bases and 2 bases, in that order; junction bases with no gene match: 10. The V gene's germline CDR1 is MDHEN and CDR2 SYDVKM. This CDR3 contains 16 residues. CDR3 residues: CASSSPSRDRTYEQYF. Here the CDR3 DNA reads TGTGCCAGCAGTTCCCCCTCCCGGGACAGGACCTACGAGCAGTACTTC.

This clonotype was seen only a few times. The rearrangement links TRBV7-6 to TRBJ2-3; D not resolved. Trimming pared 5 bases from V and 4 bases from J, leaving 4 bases between. This CDR3 contains 11 residues. Germline V CDR1 and CDR2: SGHVS, FNYEAQ. The CDR3 is CASSKADTQYF. The CDR3 coding sequence is TGTGCCAGCAGCAAGGCAGATACGCAGTATTTT.